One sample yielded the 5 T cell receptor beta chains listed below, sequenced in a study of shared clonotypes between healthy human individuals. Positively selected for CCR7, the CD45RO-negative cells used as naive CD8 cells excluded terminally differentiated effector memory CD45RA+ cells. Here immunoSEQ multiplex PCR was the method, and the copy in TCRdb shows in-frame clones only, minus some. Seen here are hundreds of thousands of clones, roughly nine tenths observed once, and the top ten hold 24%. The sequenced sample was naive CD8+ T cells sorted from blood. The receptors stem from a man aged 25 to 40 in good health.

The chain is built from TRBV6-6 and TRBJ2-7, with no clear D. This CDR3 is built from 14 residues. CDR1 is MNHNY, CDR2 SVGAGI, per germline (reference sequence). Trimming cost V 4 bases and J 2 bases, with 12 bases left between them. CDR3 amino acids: CASSSPQSPYEQYF. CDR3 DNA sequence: TGTGCCAGCAGTTCCCCCCAGAGTCCCTACGAGCAGTACTTC.

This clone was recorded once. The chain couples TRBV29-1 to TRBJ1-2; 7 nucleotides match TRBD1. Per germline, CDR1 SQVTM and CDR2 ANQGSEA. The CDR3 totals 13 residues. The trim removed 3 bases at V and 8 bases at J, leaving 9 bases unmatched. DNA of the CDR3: TGCAGCGTTGACGGACGACAGGGCTGGGGCTACACCTTC. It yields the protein CSVDGRQGWGYTF.

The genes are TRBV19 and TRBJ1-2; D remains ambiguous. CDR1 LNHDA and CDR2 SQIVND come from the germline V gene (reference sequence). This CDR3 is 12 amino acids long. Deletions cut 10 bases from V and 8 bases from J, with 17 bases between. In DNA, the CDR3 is TGTGCCACTTCCACGGACGGCTGGGGCTACACCTTC. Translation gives CATSTDGWGYTF.

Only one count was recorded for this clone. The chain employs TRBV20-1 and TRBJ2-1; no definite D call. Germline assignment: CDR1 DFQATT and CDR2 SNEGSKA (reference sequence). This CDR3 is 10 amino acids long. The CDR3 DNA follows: TGCGCATTGGGTTATAATGAGCAGTTCTTC. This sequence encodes CALGYNEQFF.

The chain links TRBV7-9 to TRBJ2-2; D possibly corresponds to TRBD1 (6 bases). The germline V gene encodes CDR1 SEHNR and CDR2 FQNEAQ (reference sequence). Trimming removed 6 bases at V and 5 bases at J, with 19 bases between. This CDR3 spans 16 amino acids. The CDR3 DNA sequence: TGTGCCAGCAGTCCCTTAGGGGGTCTAAGTACCGGGGAGCTGTTTTTT. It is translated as CASSPLGGLSTGELFF.